One sample yielded the 17 T cell receptor beta chains listed below, sequenced in a study of liver allograft versus peripheral blood T cells. Study overall: A comparison was made between T cell receptor repertoires in transplanted livers and those in recipients' peripheral blood.

TCRdb re-analysed the reads in MiXCR, keeping a single row per CDR3 protein. The sample records fewer than 15,000 distinct CDR3 sequences, approximately 19% being singletons. These receptors were collected from a human patient who had a liver transplant. Some T cells may possibly be graft donor cells.

This clonotype showed up many times. The chain combines TRBV7-2 with TRBJ1-1; the D gene is possibly TRBD1 (5 bases). Germline CDR1 reads SGHTA; CDR2 reads FQGNSA. The CDR3 has 16 amino acids. V was pared by 11 bases and J by 6 bases, with 28 bases between. The CDR3, as DNA: TGTGCCTTTGGAGCTCAGGGTTCGCTTGGGGCACCTGAAGCTTTCTTT. Encoded protein: CAFGAQGSLGAPEAFF.

This clonotype was observed a handful of times. The V call is TRBV20-1, the J call TRBJ2-2; D ambiguous. Germline CDR1 reads DFQATT; CDR2 reads SNEGSKA (reference sequence). CDR3 length equals 15 residues. V dropped 0 bases and J dropped 0 bases, with 8 bases sitting between them. CDR3 loop: CSARDQVANTGELFF. In nucleotides, the CDR3 is TGCAGTGCTAGAGACCAGGTCGCGAACACCGGGGAGCTGTTTTTT.

There are a few counts of this clonotype. The chain combines TRBV6-1 with TRBJ2-2, with TRBD1 as a possible D gene (6 bases). The germline V gene has CDR1 MNHNS and CDR2 SASEGT. Trimming left V 5 bases short and J 7 bases short, with 11 bases between. The CDR3 runs 13 residues. The CDR3, as DNA: TGTGCCAGCAGTTGGGGACAAGTCGGGGAGCTGTTTTTT. Translated, it gives CASSWGQVGELFF.

This clonotype was picked up one time. This chain joins TRBV9 and TRBJ2-1; 7 bases fit TRBD2. After removal of 0 bases from V and 4 bases from J, the junction contained 4 bases not matched to a gene. Germline CDR1 SGDLS, CDR2 YYNGEE. CDR3 length equals 15 residues. The CDR3 DNA follows: TGTGCCAGCAGCGTAGTGGGGGGGGAATACAATGAGCAGTTCTTC. Protein: CASSVVGGEYNEQFF.

This clonotype was seen a handful of times. The chain links TRBV20-1 to TRBJ1-4, with D possibly matching TRBD1 (5 bases). Germline V gene sequence: CDR1 DFQATT, CDR2 SNEGSKA (reference sequence). V was shortened by 4 bases and J by 4 bases, with 7 bases between the two germline ends. CDR3 length: 12 amino acids. CDR3 DNA: TGCAGTGCTAAGGGGAGTAATGAAAAACTGTTTTTT. Protein sequence: CSAKGSNEKLFF.

The gene calls are TRBV15 and TRBJ1-4; D not certain. Per germline, CDR1 LNHNV and CDR2 YYDKDF (reference sequence). Deletions cut 7 bases from V and 4 bases from J, with 19 bases between. The CDR3 contains 16 residues. This CDR3 is CATTWNTFSFNEKLFF. CDR3 in DNA: TGTGCCACCACATGGAATACTTTCTCCTTTAATGAAAAACTGTTTTTT. The variable domain in full, completed from reference TRBV15 and TRBJ1-4, reads DAMVIQNPRYQVTQFGKPVTLSCSQTLNHNVMYWYQQKSSQAPKLLFHYYDKDFNNEADTPDNFQSRRPNTSFCFLDIRSPGLGDTAMYLCATTWNTFSFNEKLFFGSGTQLSVL.

This clonotype came up many times. Here the CDR3 DNA reads TGTGCCAGCAGAGGAGCGTCCAGGGGCCCTGAGCAGTTCTTC. Protein product: CASRGASRGPEQFF. This rearrangement joins TRBV6-2 or TRBV6-3 to TRBJ2-1; possibly TRBD1 for D (6 bases). The CDR3 contains 14 residues. CDR1 is MNHEY and CDR2 is SVGEGT in the germline V gene. Trimming left V 6 bases short and J 9 bases short, with 18 bases between.

In its sample, this clonotype was seen a few times. The chain is built from TRBV27 and TRBJ2-7, with TRBD2 identical over 15 bases. The CDR3 covers 15 residues. Trimming removed 5 bases from V and 6 bases from J; junction bases left unmatched: 5. The germline V gene encodes CDR1 MNHEY and CDR2 SMNVEV (reference sequence). CDR3 bases: TGTGCCAGCAGTCTCTCGGGACTAGCGGGAGGCGAGCAGTACTTC. Its protein product is CASSLSGLAGGEQYF.

Concerning this clonotype itself: One base away lies a much larger clone, so this may be a sequencing read error. V gene TRBV6-2 or TRBV6-3 combines with J gene TRBJ1-5; maybe TRBD1 (5 bases). Germline V lookup: CDR1 MNHEY, CDR2 SVGEGT. The CDR3 is made up of 16 amino acids. CDR3 coding DNA: TGTGCCAGCAGTTACCGCCGGGACGGAGGACATCAGGCCCAGCATTTT. It translates to CASSYRRDGGHQAQHF.

The rearrangement links TRBV28 to TRBJ2-1, with 7 bases fitting TRBD2. V lost 0 bases, J lost 8 bases, and 10 bases stayed unmatched. This CDR3 is built from 16 residues. Germline V gene lookup returns CDR1 MDHEN and CDR2 SYDVKM. CDR3 region: CASSLWGWEGRYEQFF. Written as DNA, the CDR3 is TGTGCCAGCAGTTTATGGGGGTGGGAGGGCCGATATGAGCAGTTCTTC.

J is TRBJ1-1 and V is TRBV12-5; TRBD1 might be the D (5 bases). V was clipped by 7 bases and J by 6 bases, with 18 bases between them. The germline V gene has CDR1 LGHNT and CDR2 FRNRAP. CDR3 length equals 14 residues. CDR3: CASAPLQGRAEAFF. CDR3 sequence (DNA): TGTGCTAGTGCCCCCCTTCAGGGCAGGGCTGAAGCTTTCTTT.

This clonotype has just one count. The V call is TRBV20-1, the J call TRBJ1-5; 10 bases line up with TRBD1. V dropped 6 bases and J dropped 2; count of bases not matched to a gene: 10. The length of the CDR3 is 16 residues. Germline V gene data show CDR1 as DFQATT and CDR2 as SNEGSKA (reference sequence). The DNA for the CDR3 is TGCAGTGCCAGGGACAGGGGAAAAGGTGGCAATCAGCCCCAGCATTTT. It codes for CSARDRGKGGNQPQHF.

This clonotype came up a few times. This chain uses TRBV12-3 or TRBV12-4 with TRBJ1-6; maybe TRBD1 (5 bases). Trimming stripped 6 bases from V and 7 bases from J, with 10 bases between. The CDR3 extends over 13 amino acids. The CDR3 loop is CASSSRENSPLHF. CDR3 coding DNA: TGTGCCAGCAGCTCCAGGGAGAATTCACCCCTCCACTTT.

A few counts support this clonotype. The V and J genes are TRBV20-1 and TRBJ2-1, with 8 bases fitting TRBD2. CDR1 DFQATT and CDR2 SNEGSKA come from the germline V gene (reference sequence). V shed 4 bases and J 1 base; nucleotides not matched to a gene: 9. There are 16 residues in the CDR3. In DNA, the CDR3 is TGCAGTGCTAAGAGTCTAGCGGGTGAATCCTACAATGAGCAGTTCTTC. This gives the protein CSAKSLAGESYNEQFF.

V usage is TRBV20-1 and J usage is TRBJ2-3; 11 nucleotides match TRBD2. V dropped 1 base and J dropped 4; count of bases not matched to a gene: 7. CDR1 and CDR2 from the germline V gene are DFQATT and SNEGSKA (reference sequence). The CDR3 consists of 16 residues. CDR3: CSARAELAGVSDTQYF. CDR3 coding DNA: TGCAGTGCTAGAGCCGAACTAGCGGGGGTATCAGATACGCAGTATTTT.

This clonotype has just a few counts. Here the CDR3 DNA reads TGTGCCAGCAGTTTTAACAGGGATACGGATGAGCAGTTCTTC. Encoded protein: CASSFNRDTDEQFF. The rearrangement uses TRBV28 and TRBJ2-1; a weak D match, TRBD1 (6 bases). Trimming cost V 3 bases and J 8 bases, with 14 bases left between them. This CDR3 has 14 amino acids. Germline CDR1 reads MDHEN; CDR2 reads SYDVKM. Full variable domain (outside the CDR3, taken from reference TRBV28 and TRBJ2-1): DVKVTQSSRYLVKRTGEKVFLECVQDMDHENMFWYRQDPGLGLRLIYFSYDVKMKEKGDIPEGYSVSREKKERFSLILESASTNQTSMYLCASSFNRDTDEQFFGPGTRLTVL.

Notes on this clonotype: This may arise from a read error, as a much more abundant clone is one base away. This chain links TRBV28 with TRBJ2-5; D call uncertain. Per the germline V gene, CDR1 is MDHEN and CDR2 is SYDVKM. Between the trimmed V and J ends, which lost 5 bases and 5 bases, there was a span of 18 bases. The CDR3 totals 15 residues. Written as DNA, the CDR3 is TGTGCCAGCAGTGTCATGTCCAGCTTTCGGGAGACCCAGTACTTC. As protein: CASSVMSSFRETQYF.